These T cell receptor beta chains were read from a single sample in a study of shared clonotypes between healthy human individuals. Sequenced by immunoSEQ multiplex PCR; TCRdb stores in-frame clones only, minus some. The data hold approximately 720,000 clones, with less than 80% observed a single time. Sequencing was done on a sample of memory CD4+ T cells sorted from blood. Source of these receptors: a woman younger than 45 in good health. The CDR3 runs from the conserved cysteine through the conserved F or W. The D gene is left open where the match is weak. Clone size is shown for a subset of rows, as once, few, many or a class of expanded clone.

v_gene	d_gene	abundance	j_gene	CDR3aa	CDR3nt
TRBV28	NA	NA	TRBJ2-6	CASSRLTGTGANVLTF	TGTGCCAGCAGTCGCCTTACAGGTACTGGGGCCAACGTCCTGACTTTC
TRBV2	TRBD2	NA	TRBJ2-5	CASSEVAGKTQYF	TGTGCCAGCAGTGAGGTAGCGGGAAAGACCCAGTACTTC
TRBV18	TRBD2	NA	TRBJ2-2	CASSVAGESTGELFF	TGTGCCAGCTCTGTAGCGGGAGAGTCAACCGGGGAGCTGTTTTTT
TRBV28	NA	once	TRBJ2-5	CASSLRGLHETQYF	TGTGCCAGCAGTTTAAGGGGACTCCACGAGACCCAGTACTTC
TRBV10-1	NA	few	TRBJ2-3	CASSDRVGTDTQYF	TGCGCCAGCAGTGACCGTGTAGGCACAGATACGCAGTATTTT
TRBV28	NA	NA	TRBJ2-5	CASSSADLGETQYF	TGTGCCAGCAGTTCAGCGGACCTGGGAGAGACCCAGTACTTC
TRBV29-1	NA	NA	TRBJ2-7	CSVAVGSYEQYF	TGCAGCGTTGCGGTGGGATCCTACGAGCAGTACTTC
TRBV5-1	TRBD1	NA	TRBJ2-6	CASSLVGQGYFSGANVLTF	TGCGCCAGCAGCTTGGTTGGACAGGGTTACTTCTCTGGGGCCAACGTCCTGACTTTC
TRBV28	TRBD1	NA	TRBJ1-2	CASSGGVTGGYGYTF	TGTGCCAGCAGTGGGGGAGTGACAGGGGGCTATGGCTACACCTTC
TRBV4-2	NA	NA	TRBJ2-1	CASSQAGTNSYNEQFF	TGTGCCAGCAGCCAAGCGGGGACGAACTCCTACAATGAGCAGTTCTTC
TRBV30	NA	NA	TRBJ2-5	CAWSGGGPETQYF	TGTGCCTGGAGTGGAGGAGGGCCGGAGACCCAGTACTTC
TRBV27	TRBD2	NA	TRBJ2-3	CASSFHGTRDTQYF	TGTGCCAGCAGTTTCCACGGGACTAGGGATACGCAGTATTTT
TRBV7-9	NA	NA	TRBJ2-5	CASSPDLYQETQYF	TGTGCCAGCAGCCCGGACTTGTACCAAGAGACCCAGTACTTC
TRBV19	TRBD2	NA	TRBJ2-2	CASSIIFDGTSLNGELFF	TGTGCCAGTAGTATTATTTTCGACGGGACTAGTCTCAACGGGGAGCTGTTTTTT